Following are 28 T cell receptor beta chains from one sample sequenced in a study of CD8 T cells in ankylosing spondylitis. TCRdb independently ran MiXCR on the 5' RACE reads; one entry per CDR3 protein. Of around 250,000 distinct CDR3 sequences in the sample, over 30% were seen once. The sequenced material came from blood, either unsorted or a sorted T cell fraction (not recorded which). The source is a male donor with ankylosing spondylitis or in good health (not recorded which).

This clonotype was picked up many times. The chain combines TRBV27 with TRBJ2-7; 8 nucleotides line up with TRBD1. This CDR3 contains 14 residues. Germline V gene lookup returns CDR1 MNHEY and CDR2 SMNVEV (reference sequence). The trim removed 3 bases at V and 3 bases at J, leaving 4 bases unmatched. DNA of the CDR3: TGTGCCAGCAGTTTTGGACAGGGTTTCTACGAGCAGTACTTC. This translates into CASSFGQGFYEQYF.

This clonotype was counted between two and nine times. The V gene is TRBV5-6, the J gene TRBJ2-2, with D uncertain. The V gene lost 1 base and the J gene lost 3 bases, with 16 bases spanning the gap. Per germline, CDR1 SGHDT and CDR2 YYEEEE. This CDR3 is built from 17 residues. The CDR3 spells CASSLFVFGRDTGELFF. DNA for the CDR3: TGTGCCAGCAGCTTGTTTGTTTTCGGGCGCGACACCGGGGAGCTGTTTTTT.

The chain carries TRBV7-3 and TRBJ1-1; D might be TRBD1 (5 bases). This CDR3 contains 15 residues. V was pared by 2 bases and J by 0 bases, with 10 bases between. CDR1 and CDR2 (germline): SGHTA, FQGTGA. The CDR3, as DNA: TGTGCCAGCAGCTTAGGCGGGGCAGTGAACACTGAAGCTTTCTTT. This sequence encodes CASSLGGAVNTEAFF.

The chain is built from TRBV5-5 and TRBJ1-2; D gene ambiguous. CDR1 is SGHKS and CDR2 is YYEKEE in the germline V gene (reference sequence). The CDR3 is made up of 15 amino acids. Deletions cut 7 bases from V and 0 bases from J, with 16 bases between. As DNA, the CDR3 is TGTGCCAGCCTGCTTGGGATTACCACTAACTATGGCTACACCTTC. It codes for CASLLGITTNYGYTF.

This clonotype was counted only a few times. The V gene is TRBV6-6, the J gene TRBJ2-7, with no clear D. Germline assignment: CDR1 MNHNY and CDR2 SVGAGI (reference sequence). The CDR3 has 13 amino acids. V lost 2 bases and J lost 2, with 7 bases in between. The CDR3 DNA sequence: TGTGCCAGCAGTTACACCGGAACCTACGAGCAGTACTTC. This gives the protein CASSYTGTYEQYF.

This clonotype has only a few counts. J is TRBJ2-4 and V is TRBV7-2; D is unclear. CDR1 and CDR2 from the germline V gene are SGHTA and FQGNSA. The CDR3 spans 15 residues. Trimming cost V 1 base and J 1 base, with 8 bases left between them. The CDR3 coding sequence is TGTGCCAGCAGCTTAGGTAGCTTGGCCAAAAACATTCAGTACTTC. Translated: CASSLGSLAKNIQYF.

J is TRBJ2-3 and V is TRBV7-8, with D possibly called TRBD1 or TRBD2 (5 bases each). V was pared by 5 bases and J by 1 base, with 16 bases between. This CDR3 is 16 amino acids long. The germline gives CDR1 SGHVS, CDR2 FQNEAQ. As DNA, the CDR3 is TGTGCCAGCAGCCTCGCCACCATGGGGGGCACAGATACGCAGTATTTT. It codes for CASSLATMGGTDTQYF. Filled out from reference TRBV7-8 and TRBJ2-3, the complete variable domain reads GAGVSQSPRYKVAKRGQDVALRCDPISGHVSLFWYQQALGQGPEFLTYFQNEAQLDKSGLPSDRFFAERPEGSVSTLKIQRTQQEDSAVYLCASSLATMGGTDTQYFGPGTRLTVL.

This clonotype was observed a few times. The chain employs TRBV10-3 and TRBJ2-3; 7 bases map to TRBD2. Germline-derived CDR1 and CDR2 are ENHRY and SYGVKD. Unmatched junction bases numbered 7, after V lost 2 bases and J lost 5 bases. The CDR3 has 15 amino acids. The CDR3 coding sequence is TGTGCCATCAGTGAGACAACTAGCGAGGAAGATACGCAGTATTTT. The encoded protein is CAISETTSEEDTQYF.

This clonotype was counted a few times. The chain combines TRBV5-5 with TRBJ1-1; a weak D match, TRBD1 (5 bases). The CDR3 is 15 residues long. The germline V gene has CDR1 SGHKS and CDR2 YYEKEE (reference sequence). V dropped 4 bases and J dropped 3 bases, with 16 bases sitting between them. CDR3: CASSRILGGDTEAFF. CDR3 bases: TGTGCCAGCAGCAGGATTCTCGGGGGGGACACTGAAGCTTTCTTT.

The chain couples TRBV6-1 to TRBJ1-3; 9 nucleotides match TRBD1. CDR1 and CDR2 from the germline V gene are MNHNS and SASEGT. Trimming at V came to 6 bases and at J to 4 bases, leaving 7 bases not matched to a gene. There are 15 residues in the CDR3. CDR3 bases: TGTGCCAGCAGCCCCGGGACAGGGTCCGGAAACACCATATATTTT. It yields the protein CASSPGTGSGNTIYF.

This sequence joins TRBV20-1 and TRBJ2-2; no reliable D call. The length of the CDR3 is 13 residues. The germline V gene has CDR1 DFQATT and CDR2 SNEGSKA (reference sequence). The V end was cut by 0 bases, the J end by 5 bases, with 7 bases between. This CDR3 is CSARDQTTGELFF. The CDR3 region has the DNA TGCAGTGCTAGAGATCAGACGACCGGGGAGCTGTTTTTT.

The chain combines TRBV5-1 with TRBJ2-7; 9 bases map to TRBD1. V shed 3 bases and J 2 bases; nucleotides not matched to a gene: 3. From germline, CDR1 is SGHRS and CDR2 YFSETQ. The CDR3 spans 14 residues. CDR3 sequence reads: CASSWDRDTYEQYF. The DNA for the CDR3 is TGCGCCAGCAGCTGGGACAGGGACACCTACGAGCAGTACTTC.

CDR3 sequence reads: CASSLVGTSGNTIYF. The CDR3 region has the DNA TGTGCCAGCAGTTTAGTAGGGACCTCTGGAAACACCATATATTTT. The V call is TRBV27, the J call TRBJ1-3; D is perhaps TRBD1 (5 bases). This CDR3 is built from 15 residues. Germline V gene lookup returns CDR1 MNHEY and CDR2 SMNVEV (reference sequence). V dropped 2 bases and J dropped 0 bases, with 8 bases sitting between them.

The chain couples TRBV20-1 to TRBJ1-5, with D perhaps TRBD1 (6 bases). Germline V lookup: CDR1 DFQATT, CDR2 SNEGSKA (reference sequence). This CDR3 has 18 amino acids. V was cut by 4 bases and J by 0 bases, with 22 bases left in between. Here the CDR3 DNA reads TGCAGTGCTAAAGGGGGAGACGTCGAAGAGTATAGCAATCAGCCCCAGCATTTT. It encodes CSAKGGDVEEYSNQPQHF.

This chain uses TRBV7-6 with TRBJ2-3; D is possibly TRBD2 (6 bases). Germline CDR1 and CDR2: SGHVS and FNYEAQ. The CDR3 loop spans 18 amino acids. V was cut by 5 bases and J by 6 bases, with 27 bases left in between. CDR3 nucleotides: TGTGCCAGCAGCCCAGTAGGCGATACCGGGACTTTAGGGGATACGCAGTATTTT. Translated: CASSPVGDTGTLGDTQYF.

This chain links TRBV5-1 with TRBJ2-7; TRBD1 aligns across 12 bases. The length of the CDR3 is 15 residues. Germline V CDR1 and CDR2: SGHRS, YFSETQ. Losses at the gene ends were 0 bases for V and 9 bases for J; bases not matched to a gene: 7. The CDR3 DNA is TGCGCCAGCAGCTTGGACGGGACAGGGGGCCGCGGGCAGTACTTC. Residues: CASSLDGTGGRGQYF.

The chain recombines TRBV6-5 with TRBJ2-1, with 7 nucleotides matching TRBD2. Germline assignment: CDR1 MNHEY and CDR2 SVGAGI. Trimming took 2 bases from V and 9 from J; bases not matched to a gene: 16. This CDR3 has 17 residues. CDR3 protein: CASSYGWWGGARGEQFF. The CDR3 DNA reads TGTGCCAGCAGTTACGGTTGGTGGGGGGGAGCCCGCGGTGAGCAGTTCTTC.

The chain couples TRBV5-1 to TRBJ2-7; no firm D call. Trimming left V 3 bases short and J 7 bases short, with 14 bases between. CDR3 length: 13 amino acids. The germline V gene encodes CDR1 SGHRS and CDR2 YFSETQ. CDR3 sequence (DNA): TGCGCCAGCAGCTCCCAACCCTCTGGGGAGCAGTACTTC. This encodes CASSSQPSGEQYF.

The chain recombines TRBV12-3 or TRBV12-4 with TRBJ2-5; D is uncertain. Trimming pared 0 bases from V and 2 bases from J, leaving 10 bases between. The length of the CDR3 is 15 residues. The CDR3 nucleotides read TGTGCCAGCAGTTTAGCGGGCAGCAAGCAAGAGACCCAGTACTTC. Translation gives CASSLAGSKQETQYF.

V gene TRBV2 combines with J gene TRBJ2-1, with 8 bases lining up with TRBD1. The junction had 5 bases not matched to a gene; V was cut back by 4 bases and J by 6 bases. Germline CDR1 reads SNHLY; CDR2 reads FYNNEI. This CDR3 is built from 14 residues. The CDR3: CASSVDRGSNEQFF. CDR3 coding DNA: TGTGCCAGCAGTGTAGACAGGGGAAGCAATGAGCAGTTCTTC.

This clonotype has just a few counts. The CDR3 reads CASSLALRDTQYF. The CDR3 DNA is TGTGCCAGCAGTTTAGCGCTCAGGGATACGCAGTATTTT. V usage is TRBV12-3 or TRBV12-4 and J usage is TRBJ2-3, with no clear D. This CDR3 is built from 13 residues. Trimming pared 0 bases from V and 6 bases from J, leaving 7 bases between.

The V gene is TRBV12-3 or TRBV12-4, the J gene TRBJ1-1; 10 nucleotides line up with TRBD1. Trimming at V came to 5 bases and at J to 5 bases, leaving 8 bases not matched to a gene. This CDR3 has 15 residues. CDR3 coding DNA: TGTGCCAGCAGTAAAAGGGGACAGGGGAATACTGAAGCTTTCTTT. Its protein product is CASSKRGQGNTEAFF.

This clonotype showed up just a few times. The chain couples TRBV20-1 to TRBJ2-3; 8 bases agree with TRBD2. This CDR3 spans 13 amino acids. CDR1 is DFQATT, CDR2 SNEGSKA, per germline (reference sequence). In nucleotides, the CDR3 is TGCTGCCCGGTTAGCGGGGACACAGATACGCAGTATTTT. It codes for CCPVSGDTDTQYF.

This clonotype was detected only a few times. The genes are TRBV20-1 and TRBJ2-1, with TRBD1 as a possible D gene (5 bases). Trimming left V 0 bases short and J 4 bases short, with 13 bases between. CDR3 length: 15 residues. Germline V gene data show CDR1 as DFQATT and CDR2 as SNEGSKA (reference sequence). The CDR3 DNA reads as TGCAGTGCTAGAGATCGTTCGACAGCTTACAATGAGCAGTTCTTC. Protein: CSARDRSTAYNEQFF.

This clonotype was seen more than once but under ten times. The chain carries TRBV20-1 and TRBJ2-7; D unresolved. V lost 4 bases to trimming and J lost 2 bases, with 6 bases between them. CDR1 is DFQATT, CDR2 SNEGSKA, per germline (reference sequence). CDR3 length equals 11 residues. CDR3 residues: CSAKVAYEQYF. The CDR3 coding sequence is TGCAGTGCTAAAGTAGCCTACGAGCAGTACTTC.

This chain links TRBV5-1 with TRBJ2-6; D gene ambiguous. The CDR3 extends over 17 amino acids. V lost 1 base and J lost 0, with 11 bases in between. CDR1 and CDR2 (germline): SGHRS, YFSETQ. The CDR3 spells CASSLFGPSSGANVLTF. The CDR3 region has the DNA TGCGCCAGCAGCTTGTTTGGGCCGTCCTCTGGGGCCAACGTCCTGACTTTC.

This clonotype was found many times. The chain uses TRBV20-1 and TRBJ2-1, with D unclear. Between the trimmed V and J ends, which lost 2 bases and 7 bases, there was a span of 6 bases. The CDR3 is 11 amino acids. Germline V lookup: CDR1 DFQATT, CDR2 SNEGSKA (reference sequence). CDR3 loop: CSARLWNEQFF. CDR3 bases: TGCAGTGCTAGACTGTGGAATGAGCAGTTCTTC.

This clonotype was picked up many times. CDR3 DNA: TGCAGTGCTCCAGGCAGGGGTCGAACCGGGGAGCTGTTTTTT. Protein product: CSAPGRGRTGELFF. The V call is TRBV20-1, the J call TRBJ2-2; D possibly corresponds to TRBD1 (6 bases). V was cut by 5 bases and J by 5 bases, with 15 bases left in between. The CDR3 is made up of 14 amino acids. CDR1 and CDR2 from the germline V gene are DFQATT and SNEGSKA (reference sequence).